The clone carrying this T cell receptor beta chain came up many times. The antigen remains undetermined. With 6 bases removed from V and 0 bases from J, the gap between germline ends came to 11 bases. CDR3 size: 15 residues. Germline V gene lookup returns CDR1 SGHAT and CDR2 FQNNGV. Amplified regions were TCR beta CDR3 sequences from RNA transcripts. First-round RT-PCR targeting the TCR CDR3 was performed with the HTBI primer set. TCRdb redid the calling of the multiplex PCR reads with MiXCR, one entry per CDR3 protein. This sample carries some 650,000 distinct CDR3 sequences, about 16% of them seen once, and the ten largest clones take roughly 3.3%. A Clinical Activity Score of at least 3, a NOSPECS grade of at least 4 and a duration under 3 months were recorded in the ophthalmopathy patients. Under 12 ml fresh peripheral blood yielded the PBMCs. These data are taken from a study of T cells in Graves' hyperthyroidism and ophthalmopathy. Overall study results and limits: Most thyroid clonotypes with frequency above 0.001 were detected in blood.

Sequencing was carried out using blood. The rearrangement links TRBV11-2 to TRBJ2-2, with D unresolved. This receptor was obtained from a woman aged 40 to 55 with Graves' ophthalmopathy. The CDR3 nucleotides are TGTGCCAGCAGTGGTACCTTAGCGAACACCGGGGAGCTGTTTTTT. Translating gives CASSGTLANTGELFF.